This T cell receptor beta chain derives from a study of beta chain features in type 1 diabetes. Study-wide results and caveats: Equally in patients and controls, PCR might preferentially amplify shorter templates. These data did not resolve whether HLA type affects TCRB rearrangement. A moderate, significant TCRB CDR3 shortening appeared in type 1 diabetes across four CD4+ subsets. The similarity of naive, central memory and Treg TCRB repertoires appeared greater among patients than among healthy donors.

Expressed TCRB transcripts were sequenced because the entire RNA isolate underwent reverse transcription. Repertoires were generated with immunoSEQ multiplex PCR, while TCRdb's copy carries only in-frame clones and drops some. The data contain about half a million clones, approximately 10% of them singletons. Trimming left V 1 base short and J 10 bases short, with 14 bases between. Germline V gene lookup returns CDR1 SEHNR and CDR2 FQNEAQ (reference sequence). CDR3 length equals 13 residues. On this clone itself: Its antigen is as yet unknown.

The TCR comes from a woman between 18 and 29 years old in good health. This sequence joins TRBV7-9 and TRBJ2-7; tentative D call: TRBD2 (6 bases). Sequencing was performed on naive CD4+ T cells from blood. CDR3 region: CASSLDGGTSQYF. CDR3 sequence (DNA): TGTGCCAGCAGCTTAGACGGGGGTACGAGTCAGTACTTC.